This record concerns one T cell receptor (beta chain) sequence. This sample was included in a study of T cells in Graves' hyperthyroidism and ophthalmopathy. The CDR3 has 12 amino acids. The V gene lost 9 bases and the J gene lost 2 bases, with 8 bases spanning the gap. Germline V gene sequence: CDR1 SNHLY, CDR2 FYNNEI. The investigators amplified TCR beta CDR3 regions from RNA transcripts. The HTBI primer set was used in a first-round RT-PCR of the TCR CDR3. TCRdb re-called the multiplex PCR reads through MiXCR, storing one row per CDR3 protein. Among hundreds of thousands of distinct CDR3 sequences listed, roughly 24% were seen once.

The chain employs TRBV2 and TRBJ1-3; D is perhaps TRBD1 (5 bases). The source of this sequence is a woman aged 30 to 39 with Graves' ophthalmopathy. The sequenced sample was blood. The CDR3, as DNA: TGTGCCAGAACAGGTGCTGGAAACACCATATATTTT. It is translated as CARTGAGNTIYF.